A single sample gave rise to the 20 T cell receptor beta chains below, sequenced in a study of blood T cells in healthy people across ages. Together with a sample-barcoded 5' primer, a J-beta primer mix was included in a second PCR lasting about 7 to 11 cycles. TCRdb called the 5' RACE reads again in MiXCR, with one record for every CDR3 protein. Of some 1.8 million distinct CDR3 sequences in the sample, about two fifths were seen once. Sequencing input: blood. Receptor source: a human donor in good health.

This clonotype was found a few times. The chain employs TRBV20-1 and TRBJ2-3; D not resolved. Between the trimmed V and J ends, which lost 1 base and 5 bases, there was a span of 10 bases. Germline CDR1 is DFQATT and CDR2 is SNEGSKA (reference sequence). The CDR3 is 13 residues long. The CDR3 region is CSARGLLGDTQYF. In DNA, the CDR3 is TGCAGTGCTAGAGGGCTCCTTGGAGATACGCAGTATTTT.

V and J are TRBV20-1 and TRBJ1-2; D is possibly TRBD1 (5 bases). This CDR3 spans 13 amino acids. Germline V gene lookup returns CDR1 DFQATT and CDR2 SNEGSKA (reference sequence). Trimming removed 6 bases at V and 0 bases at J, with 11 bases between. The DNA for the CDR3 is TGCAGTGCCAGACAGACAGCTAACTATGGCTACACCTTC. Translating gives CSARQTANYGYTF.

This clonotype turned up a few times. This chain joins TRBV29-1 and TRBJ2-2, with TRBD1 as a possible D gene (5 bases). There are 13 residues in the CDR3. Trimming took 6 bases from V and 2 from J, leaving 10 bases between them. CDR1 and CDR2 (germline): SQVTM, ANQGSEA. The CDR3, as DNA: TGCAGCGTGCTCGACAGTAACACCGGGGAGCTGTTTTTT. Its translation: CSVLDSNTGELFF.

The CDR3 protein is CALAGGPTDTQYF. For the CDR3, the DNA is TGTGCCCTAGCGGGGGGACCAACAGATACGCAGTATTTT. The chain couples TRBV7-9 to TRBJ2-3, with 11 nucleotides matching TRBD2. V lost 11 bases to trimming and J lost 3 bases; unmatched junction nucleotides: 4. This CDR3 is 13 amino acids long. CDR1 and CDR2 from the germline V gene are SEHNR and FQNEAQ (reference sequence).

As for this clonotype: At one of its ends the junction is not consistent with the germline gene, which may arise from a read error. This rearrangement joins TRBV6-5 to TRBJ2-7; no firm D call. CDR3 length equals 14 residues. CDR1 is MNHEY and CDR2 is SVGAGI in the germline V gene. CDR3 loop: CASSGSISSYGQYF. CDR3 sequence (DNA): TGTGCCAGCAGTGGGTCAATAAGCTCCTACGGGCAGTACTTC.

This clonotype came up a few times. Since a much larger clone is just one base distant, this may be a read error. V usage is TRBV18 and J usage is TRBJ1-6; no firm D call. The CDR3 extends over 16 amino acids. Germline loops: CDR1 KGHSH, CDR2 LQKENI. CDR3 DNA sequence: TGTGCCAGCTCACCAAACGAATCAGGACCAGGTTCACCCCCCCACTTT. This sequence encodes CASSPNESGPGSPPHF.

The rearrangement joins TRBV24-1 to TRBJ2-5; D may be TRBD1 or TRBD2 (6 bases each). V shed 9 bases and J shed 5 bases, with 21 bases lying between them. The CDR3 runs to 15 residues. CDR1 is KGHDR and CDR2 is SFDVKD in the germline V gene. CDR3 coding DNA: TGTGCCACCGGCGACATGGGGGCCCGGGGGGAGACCCAGTACTTC. Amino acid sequence: CATGDMGARGETQYF.

The genes are TRBV7-2 and TRBJ2-1, with 15 bases matching TRBD2. The germline V gene encodes CDR1 SGHTA and CDR2 FQGNSA. This CDR3 has 17 amino acids. Losses at the gene ends were 4 bases for V and 10 bases for J; bases not matched to a gene: 11. DNA of the CDR3: TGTGCCAGCAGCTCTTTCGGACTAGCGGGGGGGCCGGGAGAGCAGTTCTTC. It yields the protein CASSSFGLAGGPGEQFF.

This clonotype was counted between two and nine times. This likely came from a read error, as a far larger clone is one base away. The chain links TRBV12-3 or TRBV12-4 to TRBJ1-2; D is unresolved. The CDR3 is made up of 13 amino acids. The CDR3 sequence is CASSPGTNYGCTF. The CDR3 DNA reads as TGTGCCAGCAGTCCCGGTACTAACTATGGCTGCACCTTC.

In its sample, this clonotype was seen a few times. The genes are TRBV7-2 and TRBJ2-3, with TRBD2 identical over 9 bases. Trimming at V came to 2 bases and at J to 2 bases, leaving 5 bases not matched to a gene. Germline lookup yields CDR1 SGHTA and CDR2 FQGNSA. CDR3 length equals 16 residues. CDR3 DNA: TGTGCCAGCAGCTTACAGGCTAGCGGGGACACAGATACGCAGTATTTT. Translation: CASSLQASGDTDTQYF.

The chain combines TRBV4-3 with TRBJ2-1, with 9 bases that match TRBD2. With V trimmed by 4 bases and J by 8 bases, 12 bases remained unmatched. Germline loops: CDR1 LGHNA, CDR2 YSLEER. The CDR3 runs 16 residues. CDR3 in amino acids: CASSPHSGGDGDEQFF. DNA for the CDR3: TGCGCCAGCAGCCCACATAGCGGGGGAGACGGGGATGAGCAGTTCTTC.

This chain links TRBV6-2 or TRBV6-3 with TRBJ2-3; possibly TRBD2 for D (6 bases). Germline lookup yields CDR1 MNHEY and CDR2 SVGEGT. This CDR3 has 13 amino acids. The V gene lost 8 bases and the J gene lost 2 bases, with 11 bases spanning the gap. The CDR3 here is CASLRGFTDTQYF. CDR3 sequence (DNA): TGTGCCAGCTTGCGGGGTTTCACAGATACGCAGTATTTT.

This clonotype turned up a few times. The gene calls are TRBV4-1 and TRBJ2-4, with 7 bases identical to TRBD1. The length of the CDR3 is 18 residues. Germline V gives CDR1 MGHRA, CDR2 YSYEKL. The trim removed 1 base at V and 0 bases at J, leaving 9 bases unmatched. CDR3 bases: TGCGCCAGCAGCCAAGCATTTGTGGCAGGGGGAGCCAAAAACATTCAGTACTTC. Protein: CASSQAFVAGGAKNIQYF.

The chain carries TRBV10-3 and TRBJ1-3; D unresolved. From germline, CDR1 is ENHRY and CDR2 SYGVKD. This CDR3 contains 14 residues. V was clipped by 4 bases and J by 4 bases, with 11 bases between them. CDR3 amino acids: CAISGAEGGNTIYF. The DNA of the CDR3 is TGTGCCATCAGTGGAGCAGAAGGGGGAAACACCATATATTTT.

In its sample, this clonotype was seen a few times. The junction shows a germline mismatch at one end, possibly a read error. The CDR3 nucleotides read TGTGCCAGCAACTTAGTTCGGGGGGAGAACATTCAGTACTTC. It encodes CASNLVRGENIQYF. The V gene is TRBV7-2, the J gene TRBJ2-4; 7 positions match TRBD2. From germline, CDR1 is SGHTA and CDR2 FQGNSA. The CDR3 spans 14 residues.

The rearrangement joins TRBV6-6 to TRBJ2-5, with D possibly being TRBD1 or TRBD2 (6 bases each). Trimming removed 8 bases from V and 11 bases from J, with 27 bases in between. Germline values: CDR1 MNHNY, CDR2 SVGAGI (reference sequence). CDR3 length equals 15 residues. The CDR3 loop is CASAPVGGLGYEQYF. The CDR3, as DNA: TGTGCCAGCGCCCCGGTAGGGGGGCTAGGGTACGAACAGTACTTC.

This clonotype was recorded a few times. CDR3 residues: CASRPGPHQPQHF. CDR3 coding DNA: TGTGCCAGCAGACCGGGACCCCATCAGCCCCAGCATTTT. This chain links TRBV6-1 with TRBJ1-5; weak D call: TRBD1 (5 bases). This CDR3 spans 13 amino acids. Germline V gives CDR1 MNHNS, CDR2 SASEGT. V lost 6 bases and J 5 bases, leaving 11 bases between the germline ends.

The chain is built from TRBV27 and TRBJ2-4, with D possibly called TRBD1 or TRBD2 (5 bases each). The germline V and J ends were trimmed by 5 bases and 9 bases, with 17 bases remaining between them. CDR3 length equals 14 residues. Germline V gene data show CDR1 as MNHEY and CDR2 as SMNVEV (reference sequence). CDR3: CASSGDGLVGIQYF. CDR3 sequence (DNA): TGTGCCAGCAGTGGGGACGGCTTGGTAGGCATTCAGTACTTC.

This clonotype was detected only a few times. This chain links TRBV28 with TRBJ2-6; the D gene could be TRBD1 or TRBD2 (6 bases each). The CDR3 has 16 residues. The V gene's germline CDR1 is MDHEN and CDR2 SYDVKM. V lost 11 bases and J 0 bases, leaving 17 bases between the germline ends. This chain's CDR3 is CAHYGGTISGANVLTF. For the CDR3, the DNA is TGTGCCCACTACGGGGGCACGATCTCTGGGGCCAACGTCCTGACTTTC.

This clonotype has just a few counts. The chain is built from TRBV28 and TRBJ2-6; D might be TRBD2 (5 bases). From germline, CDR1 is MDHEN and CDR2 SYDVKM. Trimming took off 6 bases at V and 0 bases at J, with 15 bases between the two ends. The CDR3 is made up of 17 amino acids. In DNA, the CDR3 is TGTGCCAGCAGCCCTTATGAGGGAAACTCTGGGGCCAACGTCCTGACTTTC. It translates to CASSPYEGNSGANVLTF.